The 32 T cell receptor beta chains presented below share a single source sample, sequenced in a study of monozygotic twins with inflammatory bowel disease. TCRdb re-called the 5' RACE reads; one entry per CDR3 protein, DNA not given. The specimen's table records fewer than 200,000 distinct CDR3 sequences. The sample comprised blood. Receptors were obtained from a human donor with ulcerative colitis or Crohn's disease, or a healthy co-twin of an affected twin (not recorded which).

The chain couples TRBV10-3 to TRBJ1-2; absent DNA, TCRdb's TRBD1 call cannot be checked. This CDR3 region has 15 residues. Germline V gene lookup returns CDR1 ENHRY and CDR2 SYGVKD. CDR3 region: CAISEPGQGARGYTF.

V usage is TRBV7-8 and J usage is TRBJ2-1; the D call of TRBD1 rests on TCRdb alone, since no DNA is present to check it. CDR1 is SGHVS, CDR2 FQNEAQ, per germline. The CDR3 length is 14 residues. The CDR3 loop is CASSLVGQGVEQFF.

The chain joins TRBV9 to TRBJ1-2. The CDR3 runs to 13 residues. Germline V lookup: CDR1 SGDLS, CDR2 YYNGEE. CDR3 region: CASGQPTNYGYTF.

The V call is TRBV9, the J call TRBJ2-6; with no DNA, the TCRdb D assignment of TRBD1 cannot be verified. The CDR3 runs to 20 residues. From germline, CDR1 is SGDLS and CDR2 YYNGEE. CDR3 sequence: CASSASSGAGAYSGANVLTF.

The chain has TRBV20-1 and TRBJ2-1; there is no DNA to check the TCRdb D call of TRBD1. This CDR3 has 13 residues. Germline V gene lookup returns CDR1 DFQATT and CDR2 SNEGSKA (reference sequence). CDR3 amino acids: CSVRDLSYNEQFF.

CDR3 region: CASWRASYNEQFF. The chain links TRBV6-5 to TRBJ2-1. CDR3 length: 13 residues. The germline CDR1 and CDR2 sequences are MNHEY and SVGAGI.

Here the CDR3 reads CATSDFPGYNEQFF. The chain carries TRBV24-1 and TRBJ2-1; TCRdb's assignment of TRBD1 cannot be checked, as there is no DNA. Germline CDR1 KGHDR, CDR2 SFDVKD. The length of the CDR3 is 14 residues.

CDR3 loop: CASSHHTLNTEAFF. V and J are TRBV6-1 and TRBJ1-1. The CDR3 extends over 14 amino acids. From germline, CDR1 is MNHNS and CDR2 SASEGT.

The chain combines TRBV9 with TRBJ2-2. The length of the CDR3 is 12 residues. CDR1 and CDR2 from the germline V gene are SGDLS and YYNGEE. The CDR3 here is CASSVRTGELFF.

CDR3 in amino acids: CASGLAEGVQFF. The chain is built from TRBV6-5 and TRBJ2-1; TCRdb proposes TRBD2, but this gene call is untestable without DNA. The germline CDR1 and CDR2 sequences are MNHEY and SVGAGI. CDR3 length: 12 residues.

The chain combines TRBV5-8 with TRBJ1-2. The CDR3 is 14 amino acids. Per the germline V gene, CDR1 is SGHTS and CDR2 is YDEGEE. CDR3 residues: CASSIRLTIYGYTF.

The rearrangement joins TRBV20-1 to TRBJ2-7; TCRdb gives TRBD1 as the D gene, but with no DNA this cannot be confirmed. Germline V gene sequence: CDR1 DFQATT, CDR2 SNEGSKA (reference sequence). This CDR3 is built from 13 residues. The CDR3: CSARGPAGQEQYF.

The V and J genes are TRBV7-7 and TRBJ2-2; TCRdb lists TRBD2, though no DNA is available to test this call. The CDR3 extends over 17 amino acids. Germline CDR1 and CDR2: SSHAT and FNYEAQ (reference sequence). CDR3 amino acids: CASSFFGLAGVSGELFF.

The chain couples TRBV20-1 to TRBJ2-3. CDR1 DFQATT and CDR2 SNEGSKA come from the germline V gene (reference sequence). This CDR3 region has 12 residues. The CDR3 loop is CSAWLAADTQYF.

The J gene is TRBJ2-2, the V gene TRBV12-3 or TRBV12-4; TCRdb lists TRBD1, though no DNA is available to test this call. This CDR3 contains 15 residues. CDR3 region: CASRIGTGNTGELFF.

CDR3: CASSPPSTDTQYF. The chain uses TRBV18 and TRBJ2-3. The CDR3 length is 13 residues. Per the germline V gene, CDR1 is KGHSH and CDR2 is LQKENI. Full variable domain (missing parts from reference TRBV18 and TRBJ2-3): NAGVMQNPRHLVRRRGQEARLRCSPMKGHSHVYWYRQLPEEGLKFMVYLQKENIIDESGMPKERFSAEFPKEGPSILRIQQVVRGDSAAYFCASSPPSTDTQYFGPGTRLTVL.

J is TRBJ1-4 and V is TRBV19. The CDR3 sequence is 11 residues long. Per germline, CDR1 LNHDA and CDR2 SQIVND (reference sequence). The CDR3 sequence is CASSLKVELFF.

The genes are TRBV13 and TRBJ2-3. Per germline, CDR1 PRHDT and CDR2 FYEKMQ (reference sequence). This CDR3 has 15 amino acids. This CDR3 reads CASSFTGSPTDTQYF.

This sequence joins TRBV28 and TRBJ2-7; TCRdb reports TRBD2, a call that lacks DNA to check it against. There are 15 residues in the CDR3. Germline CDR1 is MDHEN and CDR2 is SYDVKM. CDR3 sequence reads: CASSLAGDESYEQYF.

The rearrangement joins TRBV7-9 to TRBJ2-7. Germline CDR1 and CDR2: SEHNR and FQNEAQ (reference sequence). The CDR3 covers 14 residues. The CDR3 loop reads CASSSGILSYEQYF.

This chain uses TRBV7-9 with TRBJ2-2; with no DNA, the TCRdb D assignment of TRBD1 cannot be verified. The CDR3 sequence is 16 residues long. The germline V gene encodes CDR1 SEHNR and CDR2 FQNEAQ (reference sequence). The CDR3 spells CASSHLGQLNTGELFF.

The chain carries TRBV10-3 and TRBJ2-2; TCRdb returns TRBD2, unconfirmable since there is no DNA. The CDR3 totals 15 residues. Looked up from germline, CDR1 is ENHRY and CDR2 is SYGVKD. CDR3: CAITEDSGNTGELFF.

The chain has TRBV28 and TRBJ1-2; TCRdb calls TRBD1, which cannot be checked without DNA. The length of the CDR3 is 13 residues. The V gene's germline CDR1 is MDHEN and CDR2 SYDVKM. This CDR3 reads CASSSGGGYGYTF.

V gene TRBV18 combines with J gene TRBJ2-1. This CDR3 region has 13 residues. Germline values: CDR1 KGHSH, CDR2 LQKENI. The CDR3 sequence: CASSPPVYNEQFF.

This chain uses TRBV5-1 with TRBJ2-2. CDR1 SGHRS and CDR2 YFSETQ come from the germline V gene. The CDR3 covers 13 residues. CDR3 protein: CASSWTDGGELFF.

The chain couples TRBV12-3 or TRBV12-4 to TRBJ2-1; TCRdb's D call, TRBD2, is unchecked because there is no DNA. CDR3 size: 12 residues. The CDR3 sequence: CASTPLAGDPFF.

The chain links TRBV30 to TRBJ1-5; TCRdb calls TRBD1, which cannot be checked without DNA. Germline values: CDR1 GTSNPN, CDR2 SVGIG (reference sequence). The CDR3 loop spans 14 amino acids. The CDR3 spells CASGRGGGHQPQHF.

CDR3 sequence: CASSYSLTSGLYNEQFF. This chain links TRBV6-5 with TRBJ2-1; checking the TCRdb D call of TRBD2 is not possible without DNA. The CDR3 contains 17 residues. The germline gives CDR1 MNHEY, CDR2 SVGAGI.

V gene TRBV5-1 combines with J gene TRBJ2-2; the TCRdb D gene call, TRBD1, has no DNA to confirm it. Germline V gene sequence: CDR1 SGHRS, CDR2 YFSETQ. The CDR3 length is 17 residues. This CDR3 is CASSLIPQGEVTGELFF.

The chain has TRBV6-5 and TRBJ2-3; TCRdb reports TRBD1, a call that lacks DNA to check it against. Germline-derived CDR1 and CDR2 are MNHEY and SVGAGI. This CDR3 is built from 12 residues. The CDR3 region is CASSGPGQEQYF.

The rearrangement links TRBV28 to TRBJ2-1; as DNA is missing, the TRBD2 call by TCRdb cannot be tested. CDR3 size: 14 residues. Germline CDR1 reads MDHEN; CDR2 reads SYDVKM. CDR3 protein: CASILSGRYNEQFF.

The chain joins TRBV5-8 to TRBJ1-6; TCRdb proposes TRBD1, but this gene call is untestable without DNA. This CDR3 contains 15 residues. Looked up from germline, CDR1 is SGHTS and CDR2 is YDEGEE. The CDR3 loop reads CASNFGQSYNSPLHF.